This is a list of T cell receptor beta chains from one sample in a study of shared clonotypes between healthy human individuals. Here immunoSEQ multiplex PCR was the method, and the copy in TCRdb shows in-frame clones only, minus some. The data hold fewer than 3 million clones, with around 90% observed a single time. The sample taken for sequencing was naive CD4+ T cells from PBMCs. The receptors were gathered from a young man in good health. Some clones in this sample may be carry-over from other donors' samples. Both conserved end residues are part of each CDR3. D genes are given only for firm matches. Only part of the rows carry a size: once, few, many, or a class if the clone is expanded.

V gene,D gene,J gene,clone size,CDR3 DNA,CDR3 protein
TRBV27,TRBD2,TRBJ2-7,.,TGTGCCAGCAGCCCCTTTATTTCAGTGCGGGAGGCCTACGAGCAGTACTTC,CASSPFISVREAYEQYF
TRBV9,.,TRBJ1-4,.,TGTGCCAGCAGCGTAAGTAGGGTCGCGGTAGAAGAAAAACTGTTTTTT,CASSVSRVAVEEKLFF
TRBV28,TRBD1,TRBJ2-5,.,TGTGCCAGCAACCCGACAGGGGGCTTTCAAGAGACCCAGTACTTC,CASNPTGGFQETQYF
TRBV5-1,.,TRBJ2-5,.,TGCGCCAGCAGCGCCGGGGTAGCGGATCAAGAGACCCAGTACTTC,CASSAGVADQETQYF
TRBV9,.,TRBJ1-2,.,TGTGCCAGCCTGGATCCCACGGATGGCTACACCTTC,CASLDPTDGYTF
TRBV5-6,.,TRBJ2-7,.,TGTGCCAGCAGCCCCCGGCCAGAGAGGGCCAACTCCTACGAGCAGTACTTC,CASSPRPERANSYEQYF
TRBV4-1,TRBD1,TRBJ2-7,.,TGCGCCAGCAGCCGGGACAGGGGAGGTTACGAGCAGTACTTC,CASSRDRGGYEQYF
TRBV10-3,TRBD1,TRBJ1-2,.,TGTGCCATCAGCGCTACCGGGACAGGGGGCCATGGCTACACCTTC,CAISATGTGGHGYTF
TRBV7-9,.,TRBJ2-7,.,TGTGCCAGCAGCCTAAACCCAGGGAGTTACGAGCAGTACTTC,CASSLNPGSYEQYF
TRBV7-9,TRBD1,TRBJ2-6,.,TGTGCCAGCAGCTTAGTGGCACAGGGGTCTGGGGCCAACGTCCTGACTTTC,CASSLVAQGSGANVLTF
TRBV25-1,.,TRBJ2-7,.,TGTGCCAGCAGTGATTGGCAGGTCCCCTACGAGCAGTACTTC,CASSDWQVPYEQYF
TRBV19,.,TRBJ2-6,.,TGTGCCAGTAGTCGCGGACTCTCTGGGGCCAACGTCCTGACTTTC,CASSRGLSGANVLTF
TRBV7-9,.,TRBJ1-1,.,TGTGCCAGCAGCTTAGGGTGGGGTGGGAACACTGAAGCTTTCTTT,CASSLGWGGNTEAFF
TRBV5-1,.,TRBJ2-1,.,TGCGCCAGCAGCTCCTCCCCTGCCCAGTCGGGTCCCTACAATGAGCAGTTCTTC,CASSSSPAQSGPYNEQFF
TRBV30,TRBD2,TRBJ2-1,.,TGTGCCTGGAAACTAGCGGGAGGGGGTAATGAGCAGTTCTTC,CAWKLAGGGNEQFF
TRBV5-1,.,TRBJ2-2,.,TGCGCCAGCAGCCCCAGTGGGACCCGAAACACCGGGGAGCTGTTTTTT,CASSPSGTRNTGELFF
TRBV10-3,TRBD2,TRBJ2-3,.,TGTGCCAGCGGGGGGGGGCTGGGTGTAGATACGCAGTATTTT,CASGGGLGVDTQYF
TRBV30,.,TRBJ1-1,.,TGTGCCTGGAGCGCCGAGGGTGAAGCTTTCTTT,CAWSAEGEAFF
TRBV11-3,.,TRBJ1-1,.,TGTGCCAGCAGCTTAATACCCCACACTGAAGCTTTCTTT,CASSLIPHTEAFF
TRBV28,TRBD2,TRBJ2-1,.,TGTGCCAGCAGTTTGGTTTTTGGGCTAGCGGGAGGTTTAAATGAGCAGTTCTTC,CASSLVFGLAGGLNEQFF
TRBV28,.,TRBJ2-1,.,TGTGCCAGCGGCCAACAGGATGGCTCCCCGTTCTTC,CASGQQDGSPFF
TRBV15,.,TRBJ2-2,.,TGTGCCACCAGCAGGGGTGTCCGGGGCACCGGGGAGCTGTTTTTT,CATSRGVRGTGELFF
TRBV6-1,.,TRBJ2-7,.,TGTACCAGCAGTGCGTACCATTCCGACCACGAGCAGTACTTC,CTSSAYHSDHEQYF
TRBV7-1,.,TRBJ1-1,.,TGTGCCAGCAGCGTCGGGGTTGAAGCTTTCTTT,CASSVGVEAFF
TRBV28,.,TRBJ1-1,.,TGTGCCAGCAGTTATACAGGGCTCGGGAACACTGAAGCTTTCTTT,CASSYTGLGNTEAFF
TRBV5-4,.,TRBJ2-2,.,TGTGCCAGCAGCTCAAGCGGTTGGGGGCCCGGGGAGCTGTTTTTT,CASSSSGWGPGELFF
TRBV9,.,TRBJ1-1,few,TGTGCCAGCAGCGTAGGGGTGGAGGGACATAATGAAGCTTTCTTT,CASSVGVEGHNEAFF
TRBV5-6,TRBD1,TRBJ1-1,.,TGTGCCAGCAGCTCCCTGGACAGGGACGGCACTGAAGCTTTCTTT,CASSSLDRDGTEAFF
TRBV30,.,TRBJ2-3,.,TGTGCCTGGCGGTCCTCGGGCAGAAAACGCACAGATACGCAGTATTTT,CAWRSSGRKRTDTQYF
TRBV11-2,TRBD2,TRBJ2-1,.,TGTGCCAGCAGCCCCACTAGCGGTGCCTACAATGAGCAGTTCTTC,CASSPTSGAYNEQFF
TRBV6-5,.,TRBJ2-3,.,TGTGCCAGCAGTTACTCGAGGTCAGGCGCCGATACGCAGTATTTT,CASSYSRSGADTQYF
TRBV5-1,TRBD1,TRBJ2-7,.,TGCGCCAGCAGCCTGGCTGGACAGGGATTTTACGAGCAGTACTTC,CASSLAGQGFYEQYF
TRBV28,.,TRBJ2-5,.,TGTGCCAGCAGTTCAACGCAGGGTTGGGAGACCCAGTACTTC,CASSSTQGWETQYF
TRBV28,.,TRBJ2-3,.,TGTGCCAGCAGCCTCATGAGTACGCAGTATTTT,CASSLMSTQYF
TRBV5-1,TRBD1,TRBJ2-5,.,TGCGCCAGCAGCTACGGACAGGGAGAGACCCAGTACTTC,CASSYGQGETQYF
TRBV6-1,TRBD1,TRBJ1-5,.,TGTGCCAGCAGTGGCTCTACAGGGGGCGAAGATCAGCCCCAGCATTTT,CASSGSTGGEDQPQHF
TRBV4-2,.,TRBJ2-7,.,TGTGCCAGCAGCCAAGTTTGGAGCGTCTCCTACGAGCAGTACTTC,CASSQVWSVSYEQYF
TRBV28,TRBD1,TRBJ1-3,.,TGTGCCAGCAGTTCGACAGGGCGCGGAAACACCATATATTTT,CASSSTGRGNTIYF
TRBV4-3,.,TRBJ1-4,few,TGCGCCAGCAGCCAAGATACATGGGTTGAAAAACTGTTTTTT,CASSQDTWVEKLFF
TRBV28,TRBD1,TRBJ1-2,.,TGTGCCAGCAGTGGAGGACAGGGGGCGCTTTATGGCTACACCTTC,CASSGGQGALYGYTF
TRBV7-9,TRBD1,TRBJ1-2,.,TGTGCCAGCAGCCCAGGGACAGGGATTATTGGCTACACCTTC,CASSPGTGIIGYTF
TRBV19,.,TRBJ1-5,.,TGTGCCAGTAGTATTCAGGGGCAGGTTCAGCCCCAGCATTTT,CASSIQGQVQPQHF
TRBV29-1,TRBD2,TRBJ2-7,.,TGCAGCGTTGTAATGGCGGGAGGGAGGTACGAGCAGTACTTC,CSVVMAGGRYEQYF
TRBV5-4,TRBD1,TRBJ1-1,.,TGTGCCAGCAGCTTGGGGACAGGGTTGAACACTGAAGCTTTCTTT,CASSLGTGLNTEAFF
TRBV28,.,TRBJ1-1,once,TGTGCCAGCAGTATAGGGGGGGCGCAGGATACTGAAGCTTTCTTT,CASSIGGAQDTEAFF
TRBV7-2,.,TRBJ1-2,.,TGTGCCAGCAGCTTAGTAGGTCGGTTCCTTGGTGGCTACACCTTC,CASSLVGRFLGGYTF
TRBV19,TRBD1,TRBJ1-1,.,TGTGCCAGTAGTAGGCCCCGGGACAGGGGTTTTGGTATGAACACTGAAGCTTTCTTT,CASSRPRDRGFGMNTEAFF
TRBV9,TRBD1,TRBJ1-1,.,TGTGCCAGCAGCCCGACAGGGGGGATGAACACTGAAGCTTTCTTT,CASSPTGGMNTEAFF
TRBV18,TRBD2,TRBJ2-3,.,TGTGCCAGCTCACCGGGACTAGCGGGAGGTACCACAGATACGCAGTATTTT,CASSPGLAGGTTDTQYF